The text below deals with one T cell receptor beta chain. In this sample, this clonotype turned up a few times. The antigen it recognizes is unknown. No per-base quality is available; no much larger clone lies one base away. The CDR3 starts with the cysteine, ends with the phenylalanine, and has 15 residues. The only DNA kept is the CDR3, 45 bases in frame from the first base. In the germline V gene (reference sequence), CDR1 corresponds to SGHKS and CDR2 to YYEKEE. V is reduced by 1 base and J by 1 base, leaving a spacing of 11 bases between them. Receptors were amplified or captured by 5' RACE. Sequencing relied on an Illumina HiSeq 2500. A second PCR of roughly 7 to 12 cycles was performed with a sample-barcoded 5' primer and a J-beta primer mix. A unique molecular identifier was introduced onto each TCR beta cDNA molecule by a template-switch 5' adaptor carrying 12 random nucleotides. At least 2.5 million CDR3-containing paired-end reads were obtained from each sample. First-strand cDNA synthesis was performed from all RNA using the Mint cDNA synthesis kit, with priming by a TRBC-specific oligonucleotide. After uracil-DNA glycosylase treatment, a first 18-cycle PCR used universal primers M1SS and BC2_uni_R on all cDNA. On the authors' methods: For normalization, 1 million high-quality reads were randomly selected from each sample, with every read carrying a distinct molecular identifier. Instead of being binned into consensus sequences, reads with shared molecular identifiers were discarded. CDR3 identification, clonotype clustering and error correction used MiTCR with a Q25 quality threshold and the strictest error-elimination algorithm. A nonparametric unseen species model with Euler transformation was used to estimate lower-bound total TCR beta diversity. TCRdb cleaned the public reads at Q25 with fastp, built clones with MiXCR and kept in-frame beta chains. Rows with one shared CDR3 protein collapse into an entry with the most common genes and DNA. The V and J calls and clone size come from TCRdb's table, not from the authors' own analysis. For this sample the table gives more than 650,000 distinct CDR3 sequences, of which 20% to 25% were detected only once. The top ten clones comprise 20% to 25% of the sample.

The donors were 40 or so Caucasian individuals from Russia, aged about 6 to 100 years, who were systemically healthy. Each donor gave roughly 11 milliliters of peripheral blood, drawn into EDTA-treated Vacutainer tubes. PBMCs were isolated by Ficoll-Paque density-gradient centrifugation, with at least 6 million obtained per sample. Trizol reagent was used to extract total RNA from the PBMCs, yielding at least 6 micrograms per sample. The percentages of naive CD45RAhigh/CD27high T cells were determined by flow cytometry on a PBMC aliquot from every donor. These data originate in a study of blood T cells in healthy people across ages (dated by TCRdb to the mid-2010s). For the wider study: In model experiments, template switching captured about one uniquely barcoded TCR beta cDNA molecule for every two T cells. Two additional independent replicas of 1 million unique cDNA reads from the same blood draw were analyzed for two donors (one aged 18 to 30 and one aged 80 or older). To avoid experimental bias, donors of different ages were randomly spread across the sequencing lanes. The study measured age-related changes in TCR beta repertoire diversity using deep sequencing normalized with unique cDNA molecular identifiers. The donors were split into four age groups: young (average approximately 16 years), middle-aged (nearly 40), aged (around 67) and long-lived (over 75).

On the study overall, not on this receptor specifically: Estimates of total diversity from one million sequenced T cells were regarded as lower bounds and underestimates. Because the CMV infection status of the donors was unknown, age-related changes in expanded clonotypes may potentially have been confounded. Since profiling was done on bulk unsorted PBMCs, naive and antigen-experienced compartments could not be conclusively compared. The long-lived group showed more naive CD4+ T cells, fewer expanded clones and increased TCR diversity than the aged group, suggesting age selection. A strong correlation was found between observed TCR beta diversity and the percentage of naive T cells measured by flow cytometry. Observed TCR beta diversity per million T cells fell roughly linearly with age, and a significant reduction was already apparent by age around 36.

The sample taken for sequencing was blood. The V and J genes are TRBV5-5 and TRBJ1-1; matching of 6 bases hints at TRBD1 as the D gene. This TCR came from a man aged 70-80 years in good health. The encoded CDR3 is CASSLWGHTNTEAFF. The nucleotide sequence reads TGTGCCAGCAGCTTGTGGGGACATACGAACACTGAAGCTTTCTTT. With the rest looked up from the reference TRBV5-5 and TRBJ1-1 genes rather than sequenced, the full variable domain is DAGVTQSPTHLIKTRGQQVTLRCSPISGHKSVSWYQQVLGQGPQFIFQYYEKEERGRGNFPDRFSARQFPNYSSELNVNALLLGDSALYLCASSLWGHTNTEAFFGQGTRLTVV.